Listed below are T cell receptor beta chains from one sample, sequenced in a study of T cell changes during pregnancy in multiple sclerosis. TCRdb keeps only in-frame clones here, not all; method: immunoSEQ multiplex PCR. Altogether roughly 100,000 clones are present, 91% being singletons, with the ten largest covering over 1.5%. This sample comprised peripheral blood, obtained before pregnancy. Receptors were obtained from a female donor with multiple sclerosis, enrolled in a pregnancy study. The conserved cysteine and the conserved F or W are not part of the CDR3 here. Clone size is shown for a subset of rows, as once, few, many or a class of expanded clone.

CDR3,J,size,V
ASSTYDRASYEQY,TRBJ2-7,once,TRBV6-6
ASSLGLSGDTIY,TRBJ1-3,-,TRBV5-1
ASSLEDKNIQY,TRBJ2-4,-,TRBV7-3
ASSLMYYEQY,TRBJ2-7,-,TRBV28
ASSLGGRAYEQY,TRBJ2-7,-,TRBV28
ASSAGSGQPQH,TRBJ1-5,-,TRBV6-5
ASSGGTSGGETQY,TRBJ2-5,once,TRBV2
ASSKPPHTEAF,TRBJ1-1,-,TRBV5-4
ATSRIGGGLSGNTIY,TRBJ1-3,-,TRBV15
ASSRTSGHSQETQY,TRBJ2-5,-,TRBV19
SGTVSYEQY,TRBJ2-7,-,TRBV20-1
ASSELPPPGSYEQY,TRBJ2-7,-,TRBV2
ASSSPSGKTDTQY,TRBJ2-3,-,TRBV5-1
ACGQGLEAF,TRBJ1-1,-,TRBV30
ASSLGGTGANVLT,TRBJ2-6,-,TRBV5-1
ASSEQAPGGETQY,TRBJ2-5,-,TRBV2
ASSESLHSGEQY,TRBJ2-7,-,TRBV25-1
ASSPRLAGSYNEQF,TRBJ2-1,-,TRBV18
AWSANKVNTEAF,TRBJ1-1,-,TRBV30
ASSSEGGVADLPYEQY,TRBJ2-7,once,TRBV4-2
ASRSSDRALTDTQY,TRBJ2-3,-,TRBV6-6
ASSLGSRVSGNTIY,TRBJ1-3,-,TRBV4-1
ASSLREDNSPLH,TRBJ1-6,few,TRBV19
ASGSSNRGEKEKLF,TRBJ1-4,-,TRBV5-1